This entry is about one T cell receptor beta chain. The record originates from a study of blood T cell repertoires in COVID-19. Whole-study context: There were acute and convalescent COVID-19 samples, and they came from the United States, Italy and Spain. Sources were T cells, B-cell-depleted T cells, or PBMCs; the material itself was cDNA or gDNA.

Original data processing: Reference gene primer amplification gave estimated nucleated cell counts. Method: immunoSEQ multiplex PCR; TCRdb's copy keeps in-frame clones and lacks some. That table furnishes V, J and clone size, whereas the DNA furnished D and trimming. The sample holds about 180,000 clones, 80% to 90% seen once. Germline CDR1 and CDR2: LNHNV and YYDKDF (reference sequence). The ends lost 3 bases at V and 1 base at J; junction bases unmatched: 4. This CDR3 is built from 15 residues. This clonotype was obtained from a man between 60 and 75 years old with acute or convalescent COVID-19. V usage is TRBV15 and J usage is TRBJ2-5; 8 nucleotides line up with TRBD1. Material: peripheral blood. The CDR3 loop is CATSRLRGRQETQYF. In DNA, the CDR3 is TGTGCCACCAGCAGGCTCAGGGGGCGCCAAGAGACCCAGTACTTC.